One sample yielded the 21 T cell receptor beta chains listed below, sequenced in a study of naive and memory T cell subsets. No antigen has been assigned to these receptors. The beta constant-region primer was an equimolar mix of two oligonucleotides covering TRBC1 and TRBC2. The ligated cDNA underwent four PCR rounds using SP2 and nested alpha and beta constant-region primers. MiXCR, applied by TCRdb to the UMI-ligation and nested PCR reads, yields one record per CDR3 protein. The table includes some 82,000 distinct CDR3 sequences, around 10% detected once. General study points: Naive repertoires, especially CD8, held a few larger clonotypes, possibly memory cells re-expressing CD45RA.

Specimen: naive CD4+ T cells from blood. The receptors originated from a human donor in good health.

There are a few counts of this clonotype. The DNA for the CDR3 is TGCAGTGCCACCCGGGACCCAGTGGGGGAGACCCAGTACTTC. Translating gives CSATRDPVGETQYF. V is TRBV20-1 and J is TRBJ2-5; TRBD1 or TRBD2 may be the D gene (5 bases each). Trimming removed 6 bases from V and 5 bases from J, with 19 bases in between. CDR1 and CDR2 from the germline V gene are DFQATT and SNEGSKA (reference sequence). The CDR3 runs to 14 residues.

The chain recombines TRBV2 with TRBJ2-6, with a weak D call TRBD1 (5 bases). V was clipped by 6 bases and J by 1 base, with 7 bases between them. CDR1 and CDR2 (germline): SNHLY, FYNNEI. This CDR3 has 14 residues. The DNA for the CDR3 is TGTGCCAGCAGGCAGGGTTCTGGGGCCAACGTCCTGACTTTC. Amino acids: CASRQGSGANVLTF.

V usage is TRBV3-1 and J usage is TRBJ2-5; 8 positions agree with TRBD2. V was clipped by 5 bases and J by 1 base; unmatched bases: 6. This CDR3 comprises 15 residues. Germline V gene data show CDR1 as LGHDT and CDR2 as YNNKEL (reference sequence). The CDR3 DNA reads TGTGCCAGCAGCACCTTAGCGGGGTCCCAAGAGACCCAGTACTTC. Its protein is CASSTLAGSQETQYF.

The sample holds many counts of this clonotype. This sequence joins TRBV5-5 and TRBJ2-1; D may correspond to TRBD1 or TRBD2 (5 bases each). The CDR3 runs 17 residues. Germline V gene lookup returns CDR1 SGHKS and CDR2 YYEKEE (reference sequence). V was cut by 4 bases and J by 0 bases, with 17 bases left in between. This CDR3 is CASSKRPGPDSYNEQFF. CDR3 nucleotide sequence: TGTGCCAGCAGCAAGAGACCGGGGCCAGACTCCTACAATGAGCAGTTCTTC.

This clonotype was counted between two and nine times. The chain has TRBV15 and TRBJ2-1; D not certain. The CDR3 spans 11 residues. Trimming stripped 4 bases from V and 4 bases from J, with 2 bases between. The germline V gene has CDR1 LNHNV and CDR2 YYDKDF (reference sequence). The CDR3 DNA sequence: TGTGCCACCAGCATTTACAATGAGCAGTTCTTC. This sequence encodes CATSIYNEQFF.

This clonotype was recorded a few times. The chain combines TRBV6-6 with TRBJ1-3; D gene unclear. The CDR3 sequence is 14 residues long. V was clipped by 2 bases and J by 0 bases, with 5 bases between them. Per germline, CDR1 MNHNY and CDR2 SVGAGI (reference sequence). CDR3 in amino acids: CASSYGYSGNTIYF. DNA for the CDR3: TGTGCCAGCAGTTACGGCTACTCTGGAAACACCATATATTTT.

This clonotype occurred many times. The V and J genes are TRBV27 and TRBJ2-7; no firm D call. The V gene's germline CDR1 is MNHEY and CDR2 SMNVEV (reference sequence). This CDR3 has 12 amino acids. The V and J ends lost 6 bases and 0 bases respectively, with 6 bases between them. CDR3 protein: CASRASSYEQYF. CDR3 coding DNA: TGTGCCAGCAGGGCCAGCTCCTACGAGCAGTACTTC.

This clonotype has at least ten counts. This chain connects TRBV7-3 to TRBJ2-2; 10 nucleotides align to TRBD2. V was pared by 2 bases and J by 4 bases, with 10 bases of the junction left unmatched. Germline V gene data show CDR1 as SGHTA and CDR2 as FQGTGA. The CDR3 sequence is 18 residues long. The CDR3 is CASSLLPGTSVGTGELFF. The CDR3 DNA reads TGTGCCAGCAGCTTACTTCCTGGGACTAGCGTCGGCACCGGGGAGCTGTTTTTT.

The chain carries TRBV4-3 and TRBJ2-1, with 10 nucleotides matching TRBD1. There are 18 residues in the CDR3. Trimming removed 2 bases from V and 6 bases from J; junction bases left unmatched: 13. Germline V gene data show CDR1 as LGHNA and CDR2 as YSLEER. As DNA, the CDR3 is TGCGCCAGCAGCCAAAACACCCGGTGGGACAGGGGTGCCAATGAGCAGTTCTTC. The encoded protein is CASSQNTRWDRGANEQFF.

There are many counts of this clonotype. This chain joins TRBV12-3 or TRBV12-4 and TRBJ2-1, with D uncertain. The CDR3 extends over 13 amino acids. V lost 7 bases and J lost 4, with 11 bases in between. CDR3 sequence: CASNPGSYNEQFF. In DNA, the CDR3 is TGTGCCAGCAACCCCGGCAGTTACAATGAGCAGTTCTTC.

This clonotype was found a few times. The V gene is TRBV12-3 or TRBV12-4, the J gene TRBJ2-2; TRBD2 might be the D (5 bases). V was shortened by 6 bases and J by 6 bases, with 8 bases between the two germline ends. The CDR3 sequence is 12 residues long. The CDR3 reads CASRQEAGELFF. The DNA of the CDR3 is TGTGCCAGCAGGCAGGAGGCCGGGGAGCTGTTTTTT.

V and J are TRBV29-1 and TRBJ1-2; no reliable D call. The CDR3 is made up of 13 amino acids. V was clipped by 4 bases and J by 0 bases, with 9 bases between them. Germline V gives CDR1 SQVTM, CDR2 ANQGSEA. The CDR3 region has the DNA TGCAGCGTTGTGGTCGTAGCTAACTATGGCTACACCTTC. It yields the protein CSVVVVANYGYTF.

This clonotype was picked up a small number of times. V gene TRBV28 combines with J gene TRBJ1-6; tentatively, D is TRBD1 (5 bases). Germline CDR1 reads MDHEN; CDR2 reads SYDVKM. Trimming removed 6 bases at V and 7 bases at J, with 10 bases between. This CDR3 has 13 amino acids. CDR3 nucleotides: TGTGCCAGCAGGCAGGGTGTGAATTCACCCCTCCACTTT. Its protein product is CASRQGVNSPLHF.

This clonotype was counted only a few times. The rearrangement uses TRBV15 and TRBJ2-1, with D maybe TRBD2 (5 bases). Trimming cost V 2 bases and J 15 bases, with 17 bases left between them. Germline CDR1 and CDR2: LNHNV and YYDKDF (reference sequence). The CDR3 covers 13 residues. CDR3 region: CATSRTPSHGRFF. In DNA, the CDR3 is TGTGCCACCAGCAGAACCCCTAGCCATGGAAGGTTCTTC. Using reference TRBV15 and TRBJ2-1 for the parts outside the CDR3, the full variable domain is DAMVIQNPRYQVTQFGKPVTLSCSQTLNHNVMYWYQQKSSQAPKLLFHYYDKDFNNEADTPDNFQSRRPNTSFCFLDIRSPGLGDTAMYLCATSRTPSHGRFFGPGTRLTVL.

The J gene is TRBJ1-1, the V gene TRBV19; TRBD1 agrees at 7 bases. Losses at the gene ends were 3 bases for V and 5 bases for J; bases not matched to a gene: 9. The CDR3 consists of 15 residues. Germline values: CDR1 LNHDA, CDR2 SQIVND (reference sequence). The CDR3 loop reads CASSIPGGARTEAFF. Here the CDR3 DNA reads TGTGCCAGTAGTATCCCAGGGGGGGCGCGGACTGAAGCTTTCTTT.

This clonotype was observed at least ten times. V gene TRBV9 combines with J gene TRBJ2-5; D possibly corresponds to TRBD2 (5 bases). The CDR3 runs 14 residues. Germline CDR1 is SGDLS and CDR2 is YYNGEE. V lost 0 bases to trimming and J lost 4 bases, with 10 bases between them. This CDR3 reads CASSVVPGGETQYF. DNA of the CDR3: TGTGCCAGCAGCGTAGTTCCCGGAGGAGAGACCCAGTACTTC.

This clonotype was counted ten times or more. V gene TRBV14 combines with J gene TRBJ2-1; 10 nucleotides line up with TRBD1. Germline V gene lookup returns CDR1 SGHDN and CDR2 FVKESK. Trimming removed 1 base from V and 8 bases from J; junction bases left unmatched: 8. There are 16 residues in the CDR3. The CDR3 DNA sequence: TGTGCCAGCAGCCAAGGGACAGGGGGTTCGGTGTATGAGCAGTTCTTC. Protein: CASSQGTGGSVYEQFF.

This chain links TRBV7-9 with TRBJ2-7, with 7 bases lining up with TRBD1. The germline CDR1 and CDR2 sequences are SEHNR and FQNEAQ (reference sequence). The CDR3 length is 16 residues. V was clipped by 2 bases and J by 1 base; unmatched bases: 8. The CDR3 here is CASSLLTDRQSYEQYF. The CDR3 nucleotides read TGTGCCAGCAGCTTACTCACGGACAGGCAATCCTACGAGCAGTACTTC.

As for this clonotype: A clone one base away is much larger, so this may be a read error. V usage is TRBV29-1 and J usage is TRBJ2-1; D could derive from TRBD1 or TRBD2 (5 bases each). The CDR3 totals 13 residues. Germline-derived CDR1 and CDR2 are SQVTM and ANQGSEA. In DNA, the CDR3 is TGCAGCCACCGGGACGCCGGGGTGAATGACCAGTTCTTC. It codes for CSHRDAGVNDQFF.

The V call is TRBV2, the J call TRBJ2-5, with D perhaps TRBD2 (6 bases). Trimming stripped 7 bases from V and 5 bases from J, with 8 bases between. Germline CDR1 reads SNHLY; CDR2 reads FYNNEI. The CDR3 is 11 amino acids. The chain's CDR3 is CASTSAETQYF. The CDR3, as DNA: TGTGCCAGCACTAGCGCGGAGACCCAGTACTTC.

This clonotype was observed at least ten times. The rearrangement joins TRBV28 to TRBJ2-3; 8 bases agree with TRBD2. The germline gives CDR1 MDHEN, CDR2 SYDVKM. This CDR3 is 16 amino acids long. The trim removed 5 bases at V and 1 base at J, leaving 8 bases unmatched. The CDR3 DNA is TGTGCCAGCAGTAGCTCGGCGGGGGGTCGCACAGATACGCAGTATTTT. Its protein product is CASSSSAGGRTDTQYF.